This T cell receptor beta chain derives from a study of T cells in Graves' hyperthyroidism and ophthalmopathy (dated by TCRdb to about 2019). Notes on the research overall: To identify distinguishing TCR V-J signatures, a discovery cohort of about 95 patients was used, comprising some 45 with Graves' ophthalmopathy and around 60 with stable Graves' hyperthyroidism. The 100 or so discovery patients were randomly split 7:3 into training and test sets. Whether ophthalmopathy could be predicted prospectively was tested in an independent validation cohort made up of roughly 19 hyperthyroidism patients plus 17 patients who later progressed to ophthalmopathy. The paper describes TCR Vbeta CDR3 sequencing of 135 peripheral blood samples, made up of 43 ophthalmopathy patients, 70 to 75 hyperthyroidism patients and 17 progressor patients. After sampling, hyperthyroidism patients received methimazole starting at 30 mg daily, and ophthalmopathy patients received high-dose intravenous methylprednisolone. In addition, the study compared T-cell repertoires in thyroid tissue and in blood from six Graves' hyperthyroidism patients. Broader findings and caveats from the paper: In cross-validation, a model built on a 13 V-J signature told ophthalmopathy apart from stable hyperthyroidism with just under 90% sensitivity and about 81% specificity, and in testing the same model reached 80%/75%. Sample size was not statistically predetermined, and blinding of investigators to group allocation was not performed. Most expanded thyroid clonotypes (frequency above 0.001) were also detected in blood, suggesting blood repertoires may reflect thyroid immune responses. In validation, progression to ophthalmopathy was predicted by the model with nearly 71% sensitivity and 72% to 85% specificity, a median of about 6.4 months before onset.

A patient counted as having stable Graves' hyperthyroidism if no progression to ophthalmopathy occurred over 18 months of follow-up. Hyperthyroidism patients were newly diagnosed, with disease duration under 2 months, and aged 18 to 65 years. Exclusion was applied to patients with uncontrolled infections, other autoimmune diseases, pregnancy or lactation. Diagnoses were established on the basis of clinical symptoms, serum thyroxine and TRAb, thyroid ultrasound, and orbital computed tomography. Total RNA was extracted with Trizol reagent, and quality was checked on an Agilent 2100 Bioanalyzer. The TCR beta CDR3 regions were amplified from RNA transcripts. For the first round of RT-PCR on the TCR CDR3, the HTBI primer set was used together with the Qiagen OneStep RT-PCR kit. A second multiplex PCR round built the libraries, followed by size selection and purification. Sequencing of the libraries was done on an Illumina HiSeq2000 using paired-end 100 bp reads. As for the authors' bioinformatics: SOAPnuke was used to process the raw data, throwing out any read that contained adapters or uncalled bases, had a mean Phred below 15, or lacked an exact constant-primer or identifier match. High-quality paired reads were merged with COPE v1.2.5, and unique nucleotide sequences were defined as clonotypes. Clonotypes were aligned to IMGT TRBV, TRBD and TRBJ reference segments using MiTCR v1.1. The analysis included only V-J combinations with a frequency above 0.0001, which together covered more than 99% of the repertoires. The TCS score was defined as the ratio of F50 (clonal expansion) to E x V (chaos), calculated using BLOSUM62-based TCRdist between CDR3 peptides within each V-J. Welch's t-statistics and random forest reduced around 510 V-J features to about 13, which were used in a naive Bayes classifier (R e1071). Thyroid-blood repertoire similarity was quantified with the Morisita-Horn index. In TCRdb, the public reads were trimmed at Q25 with fastp and aligned with MiXCR, with productive beta chains retained. Each CDR3 protein gets just one entry, which takes the most common genes and DNA from the rows behind it. TCRdb assigned the V and J calls; the authors' analysis was not used. The sample table shows 500,000 to 750,000 distinct CDR3 sequences, and roughly 46% are seen once. Of the sample, about 7.8% falls within the top ten clones.

In this sample, this clonotype turned up many times. Its antigen remains undetermined. Base qualities are not provided; no much larger clone lies one nucleotide away. V gives up 1 base and J gives up 1 base, and the segment between their germline ends measures 10 bases. Reading the germline V gene (reference sequence) gives CDR1 SEHNR and CDR2 FQNEAQ. The CDR3 numbers 15 residues from cysteine through phenylalanine. Only CDR3 DNA remains: 45 bases, in frame from the first base. The sequence was collected from a woman aged 18-35 years with Graves' hyperthyroidism. The receptor chain draws on TRBV7-9 and TRBJ1-1, with TRBD1 as a weak D call on 6 bases. The specimen sequenced was peripheral blood or thyroid tissue (not recorded which). The CDR3 protein is CASSLVTGPNTEAFF. The nucleotide sequence reads TGTGCCAGCAGCTTAGTTACAGGGCCGAACACTGAAGCTTTCTTT.